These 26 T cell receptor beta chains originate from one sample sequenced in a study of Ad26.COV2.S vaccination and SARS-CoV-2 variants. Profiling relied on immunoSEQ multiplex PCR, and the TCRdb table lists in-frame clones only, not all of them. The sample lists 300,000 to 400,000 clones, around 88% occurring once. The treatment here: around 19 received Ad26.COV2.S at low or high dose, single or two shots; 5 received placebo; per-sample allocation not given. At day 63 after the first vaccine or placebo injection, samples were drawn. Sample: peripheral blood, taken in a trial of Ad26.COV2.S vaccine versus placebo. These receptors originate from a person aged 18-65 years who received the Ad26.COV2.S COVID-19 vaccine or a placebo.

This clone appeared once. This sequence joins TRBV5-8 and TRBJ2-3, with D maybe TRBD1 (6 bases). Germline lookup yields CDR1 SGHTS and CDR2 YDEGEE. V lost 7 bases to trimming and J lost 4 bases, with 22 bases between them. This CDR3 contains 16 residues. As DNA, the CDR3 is TGTGCCAGCCGAGCTTGGTCCAGGGGTAGAGCAGATACGCAGTATTTT. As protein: CASRAWSRGRADTQYF. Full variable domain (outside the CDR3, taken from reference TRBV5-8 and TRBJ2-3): EAGVTQSPTHLIKTRGQQATLRCSPISGHTSVYWYQQALGLGLQFLLWYDEGEERNRGNFPPRFSGRQFPNYSSELNVNALELEDSALYLCASRAWSRGRADTQYFGPGTRLTVL.

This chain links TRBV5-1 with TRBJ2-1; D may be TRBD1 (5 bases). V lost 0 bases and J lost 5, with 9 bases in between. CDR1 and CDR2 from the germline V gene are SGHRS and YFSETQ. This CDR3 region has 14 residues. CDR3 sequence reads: CASSLGQKNNEQFF. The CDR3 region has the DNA TGCGCCAGCAGCTTGGGACAGAAGAACAATGAGCAGTTCTTC.

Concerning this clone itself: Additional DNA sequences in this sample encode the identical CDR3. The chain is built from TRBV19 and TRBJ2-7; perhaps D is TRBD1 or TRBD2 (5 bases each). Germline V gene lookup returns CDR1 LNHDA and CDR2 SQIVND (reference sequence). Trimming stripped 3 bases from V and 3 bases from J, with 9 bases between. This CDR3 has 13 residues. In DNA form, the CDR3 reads TGTGCCAGTAGTATTGAGGGGAGCTACGAGCAGTACTTC. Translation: CASSIEGSYEQYF.

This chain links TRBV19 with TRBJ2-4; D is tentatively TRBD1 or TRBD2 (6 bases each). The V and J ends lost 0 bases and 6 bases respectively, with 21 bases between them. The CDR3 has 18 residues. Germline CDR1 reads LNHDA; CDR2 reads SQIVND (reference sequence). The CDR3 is CASSIESNRDSFTNIQYF. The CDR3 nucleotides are TGTGCCAGTAGTATAGAATCAAACAGGGACTCCTTTACAAACATTCAGTACTTC.

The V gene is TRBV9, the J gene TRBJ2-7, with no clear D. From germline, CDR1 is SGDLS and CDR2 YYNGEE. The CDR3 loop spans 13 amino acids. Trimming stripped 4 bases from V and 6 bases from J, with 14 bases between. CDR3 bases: TGTGCCAGCAGCCCTCTGAAGGTCCTCGAGCAGTACTTC. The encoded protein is CASSPLKVLEQYF.

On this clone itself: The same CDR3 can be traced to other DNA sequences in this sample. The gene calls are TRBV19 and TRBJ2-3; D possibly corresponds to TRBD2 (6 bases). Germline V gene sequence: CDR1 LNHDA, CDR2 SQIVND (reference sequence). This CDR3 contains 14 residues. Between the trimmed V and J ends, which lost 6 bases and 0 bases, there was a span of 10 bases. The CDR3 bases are TGTGCCAGTAGCCTTGCGGGGAGCACAGATACGCAGTATTTT. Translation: CASSLAGSTDTQYF. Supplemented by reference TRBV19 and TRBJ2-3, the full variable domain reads DGGITQSPKYLFRKEGQNVTLSCEQNLNHDAMYWYRQDPGQGLRLIYYSQIVNDFQKGDIAEGYSVSREKKESFPLTVTSAQKNPTAFYLCASSLAGSTDTQYFGPGTRLTVL.

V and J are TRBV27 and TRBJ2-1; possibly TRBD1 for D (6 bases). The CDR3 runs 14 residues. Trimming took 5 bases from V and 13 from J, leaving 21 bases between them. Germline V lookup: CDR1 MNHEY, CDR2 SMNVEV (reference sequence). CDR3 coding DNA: TGTGCCAGCAGTCTGGGACAAGCAACGATTAAACAGTTCTTC. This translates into CASSLGQATIKQFF.

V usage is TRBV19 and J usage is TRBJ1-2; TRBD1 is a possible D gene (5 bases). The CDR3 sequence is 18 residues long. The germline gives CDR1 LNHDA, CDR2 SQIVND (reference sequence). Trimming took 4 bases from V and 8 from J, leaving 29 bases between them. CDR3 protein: CASSTSFLYWTLQSGYTF. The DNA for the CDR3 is TGTGCCAGTAGTACATCGTTCCTTTACTGGACACTCCAATCGGGCTACACCTTC.

The CDR3 DNA reads TGCGCCAGCAGCCGGGCTGGGGGGCTAGGCGGGGAGCTGTTTTTT. This translates into CASSRAGGLGGELFF. This rearrangement joins TRBV4-1 to TRBJ2-2; D possibly matches TRBD1 or TRBD2 (6 bases each). Germline values: CDR1 MGHRA, CDR2 YSYEKL. The length of the CDR3 is 15 residues. Trimming shortened V by 4 bases and J by 7 bases, and 16 bases separated the two germline ends.

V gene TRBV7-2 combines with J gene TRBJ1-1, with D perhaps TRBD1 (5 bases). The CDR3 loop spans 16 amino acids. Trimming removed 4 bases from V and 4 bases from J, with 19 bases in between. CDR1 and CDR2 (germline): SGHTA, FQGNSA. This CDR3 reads CASSSGTRVLGTEAFF. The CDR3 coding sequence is TGTGCCAGCAGCTCAGGGACGAGGGTCTTGGGCACTGAAGCTTTCTTT.

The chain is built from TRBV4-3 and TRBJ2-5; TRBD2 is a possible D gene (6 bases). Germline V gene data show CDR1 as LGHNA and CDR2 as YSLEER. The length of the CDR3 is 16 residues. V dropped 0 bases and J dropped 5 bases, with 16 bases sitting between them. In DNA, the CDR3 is TGCGCCAGCAGCCAAGATAGGGAGCCAGGGAGGGAGACCCAGTACTTC. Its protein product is CASSQDREPGRETQYF.

The CDR3 nucleotides are TGCAGCGTTGTAGGAGGGGAGACAGATACGCAGTATTTT. Translated: CSVVGGETDTQYF. This chain uses TRBV29-1 with TRBJ2-3, with D perhaps matching TRBD2 (6 bases). Trimming left V 4 bases short and J 3 bases short, with 11 bases between. This CDR3 region has 13 residues. Germline CDR1 reads SQVTM; CDR2 reads ANQGSEA.

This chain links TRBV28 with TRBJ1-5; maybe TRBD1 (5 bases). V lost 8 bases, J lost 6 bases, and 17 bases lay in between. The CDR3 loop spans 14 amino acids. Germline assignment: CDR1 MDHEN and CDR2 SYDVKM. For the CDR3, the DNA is TGTGCCAGCTTCCACCAGGGTGAGGGTCAGCCCCAGCATTTT. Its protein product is CASFHQGEGQPQHF.

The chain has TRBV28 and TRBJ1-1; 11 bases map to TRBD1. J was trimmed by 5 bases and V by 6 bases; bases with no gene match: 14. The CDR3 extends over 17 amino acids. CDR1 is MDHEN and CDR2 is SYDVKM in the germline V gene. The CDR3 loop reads CASRYGTGGSVRTEAFF. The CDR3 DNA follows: TGTGCCAGCAGATACGGGACAGGGGGGTCGGTGAGGACTGAAGCTTTCTTT.

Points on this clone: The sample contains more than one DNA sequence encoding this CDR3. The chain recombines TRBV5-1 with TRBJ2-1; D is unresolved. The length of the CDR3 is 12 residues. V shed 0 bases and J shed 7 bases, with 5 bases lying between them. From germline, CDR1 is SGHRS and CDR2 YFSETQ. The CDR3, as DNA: TGCGCCAGCAGCTTGGGGGGAAATGAGCAGTTCTTC. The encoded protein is CASSLGGNEQFF.

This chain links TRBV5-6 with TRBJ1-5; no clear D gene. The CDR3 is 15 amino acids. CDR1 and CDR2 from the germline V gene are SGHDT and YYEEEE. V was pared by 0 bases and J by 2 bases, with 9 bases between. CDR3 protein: CASSLVGNGNQPQHF. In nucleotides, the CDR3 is TGTGCCAGCAGCTTGGTGGGGAACGGCAATCAGCCCCAGCATTTT.

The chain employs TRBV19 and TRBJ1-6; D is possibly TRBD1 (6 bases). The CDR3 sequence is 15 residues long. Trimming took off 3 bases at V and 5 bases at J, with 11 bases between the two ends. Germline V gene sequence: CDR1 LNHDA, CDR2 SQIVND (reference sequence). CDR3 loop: CASSMLAGDNSPLHF. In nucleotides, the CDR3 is TGTGCCAGTAGTATGTTGGCAGGGGATAATTCACCCCTCCACTTT.

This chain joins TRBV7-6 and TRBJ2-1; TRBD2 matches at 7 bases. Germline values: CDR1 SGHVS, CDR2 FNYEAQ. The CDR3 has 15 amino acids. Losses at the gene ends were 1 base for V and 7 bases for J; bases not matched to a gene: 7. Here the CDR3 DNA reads TGTGCCAGCAGCTTAGTAAGCGGGACCCCTAATGAGCAGTTCTTC. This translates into CASSLVSGTPNEQFF.

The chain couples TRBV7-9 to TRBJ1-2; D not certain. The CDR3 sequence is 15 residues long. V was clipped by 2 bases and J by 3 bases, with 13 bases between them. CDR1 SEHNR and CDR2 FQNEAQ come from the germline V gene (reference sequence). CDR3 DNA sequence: TGTGCCAGCAGCTTACGGGGTTTTACCCACTATGGCTACACCTTC. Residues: CASSLRGFTHYGYTF.

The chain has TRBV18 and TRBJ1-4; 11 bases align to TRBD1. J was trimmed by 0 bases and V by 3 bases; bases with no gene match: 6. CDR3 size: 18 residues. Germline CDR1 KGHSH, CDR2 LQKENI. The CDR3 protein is CASSPDRGLFATNEKLFF. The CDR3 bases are TGTGCCAGCTCACCGGACAGGGGGCTATTCGCAACTAATGAAAAACTGTTTTTT.

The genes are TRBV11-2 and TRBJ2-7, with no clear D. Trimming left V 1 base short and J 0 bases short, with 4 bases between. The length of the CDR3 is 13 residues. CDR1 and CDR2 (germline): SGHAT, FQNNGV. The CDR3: CASSLVISYEQYF. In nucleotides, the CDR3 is TGTGCCAGCAGCTTAGTAATCTCCTACGAGCAGTACTTC.

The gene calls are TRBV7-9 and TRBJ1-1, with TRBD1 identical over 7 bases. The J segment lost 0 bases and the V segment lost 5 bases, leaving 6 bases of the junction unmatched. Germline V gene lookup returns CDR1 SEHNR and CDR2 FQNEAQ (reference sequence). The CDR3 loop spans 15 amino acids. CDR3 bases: TGTGCCAGCAGCCTAAGGGGACAGTTGAACACTGAAGCTTTCTTT. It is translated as CASSLRGQLNTEAFF. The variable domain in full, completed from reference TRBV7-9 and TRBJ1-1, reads DTGVSQNPRHKITKRGQNVTFRCDPISEHNRLYWYRQTLGQGPEFLTYFQNEAQLEKSRLLSDRFSAERPKGSFSTLEIQRTEQGDSAMYLCASSLRGQLNTEAFFGQGTRLTVV.

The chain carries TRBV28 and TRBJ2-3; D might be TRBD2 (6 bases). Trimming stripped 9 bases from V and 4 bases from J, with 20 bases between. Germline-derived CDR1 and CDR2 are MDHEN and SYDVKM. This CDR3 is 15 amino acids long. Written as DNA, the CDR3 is TGTGCCAGTGAGGGGAGGCCACGGTCCTCAGATACGCAGTATTTT. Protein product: CASEGRPRSSDTQYF.

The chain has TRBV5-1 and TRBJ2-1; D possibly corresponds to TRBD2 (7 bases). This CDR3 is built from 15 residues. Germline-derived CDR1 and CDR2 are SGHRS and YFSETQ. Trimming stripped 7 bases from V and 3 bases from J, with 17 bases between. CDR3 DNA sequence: TGCGCCAGCGCAACGGGGGGCGGGGGCTACAATGAGCAGTTCTTC. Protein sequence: CASATGGGGYNEQFF.

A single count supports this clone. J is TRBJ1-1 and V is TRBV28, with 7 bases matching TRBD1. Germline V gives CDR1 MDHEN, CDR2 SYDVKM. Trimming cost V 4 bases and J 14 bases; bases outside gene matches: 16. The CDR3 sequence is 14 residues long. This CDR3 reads CASSSGTVEGWCFF. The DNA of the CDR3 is TGTGCCAGCAGTTCCGGGACAGTGGAAGGTTGGTGCTTCTTT.

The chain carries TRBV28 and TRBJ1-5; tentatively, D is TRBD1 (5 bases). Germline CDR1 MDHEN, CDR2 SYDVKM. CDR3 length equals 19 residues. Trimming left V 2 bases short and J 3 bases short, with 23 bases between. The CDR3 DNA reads TGTGCCAGCAGTTTAGATCCAGGGCGTGGGGCCACGATCAATCAGCCCCAGCATTTT. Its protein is CASSLDPGRGATINQPQHF.